A selection of T cell receptor beta chains follows, all from one sample in a study of CD8 T cells in Susac syndrome. Each CDR3 protein gets one entry after TCRdb re-called the immunoSEQ multiplex PCR reads with MiXCR. The table lists around 150,000 distinct CDR3 sequences, approximately 94% of them singletons, with about 0.1% in the top ten. Specimen: CD4+ T cells from PBMCs. These receptors were collected from a human donor with multiple sclerosis. Each CDR3 is given with its conserved first and last residue. Fields, in order: clone size, D gene, J gene, V gene, CDR3 protein, CDR3 DNA. A D gene is named only where the DNA matches it firmly. A row's size may be missing; if present it is once, few, many or a size class.

abundance: NA; d_gene: TRBD2; j_gene: TRBJ2-1; v_gene: TRBV24-1; CDR3aa: CATSHSGRVEQFF; CDR3nt: TGTGCCACCAGTCATAGCGGGAGGGTTGAGCAGTTCTTC
abundance: NA; d_gene: NA; j_gene: TRBJ1-2; v_gene: TRBV29-1; CDR3aa: CSVEDKGGNYGYTF; CDR3nt: TGCAGCGTTGAAGATAAGGGAGGGAACTATGGCTACACCTTC
abundance: NA; d_gene: NA; j_gene: TRBJ2-3; v_gene: TRBV27; CDR3aa: CASSSYYTQYF; CDR3nt: TGTGCCAGCAGTTCTTATTATACGCAGTATTTT
abundance: once; d_gene: TRBD1; j_gene: TRBJ2-2; v_gene: TRBV6-2/TRBV6-3; CDR3aa: CASVGDRGTGELFF; CDR3nt: TGTGCCAGCGTCGGGGACAGGGGGACCGGGGAGCTGTTTTTT
abundance: NA; d_gene: TRBD1; j_gene: TRBJ1-4; v_gene: TRBV12-3/TRBV12-4; CDR3aa: CASSPGTGEKLFF; CDR3nt: TGTGCCAGCAGTCCCGGGACAGGTGAAAAACTGTTTTTT
abundance: NA; d_gene: NA; j_gene: TRBJ1-2; v_gene: TRBV4-2; CDR3aa: CASSQASKTDGYTF; CDR3nt: TGTGCCAGCAGCCAAGCTTCCAAAACGGATGGCTACACCTTC
abundance: NA; d_gene: NA; j_gene: TRBJ1-1; v_gene: TRBV27; CDR3aa: CASSLLGANTEAFF; CDR3nt: TGTGCCAGCAGTTTACTCGGGGCGAACACTGAAGCTTTCTTT
abundance: NA; d_gene: NA; j_gene: TRBJ2-1; v_gene: TRBV27; CDR3aa: CASSQFQPAAYNEQFF; CDR3nt: TGTGCCAGCAGCCAGTTCCAACCGGCGGCCTACAATGAGCAGTTCTTC
abundance: NA; d_gene: NA; j_gene: TRBJ2-5; v_gene: TRBV11-2; CDR3aa: CASSLMGEANQETQYF; CDR3nt: TGTGCCAGCAGCTTAATGGGGGAGGCGAACCAAGAGACCCAGTACTTC
abundance: NA; d_gene: TRBD1; j_gene: TRBJ1-5; v_gene: TRBV7-2; CDR3aa: CASSRSGQGGQPQHF; CDR3nt: TGTGCCAGCAGCCGCTCCGGACAGGGCGGTCAGCCCCAGCATTTT
abundance: NA; d_gene: NA; j_gene: TRBJ1-5; v_gene: TRBV6-2/TRBV6-3; CDR3aa: CATHRVFSNQPQHF; CDR3nt: TGTGCCACGCACAGGGTATTTAGCAATCAGCCCCAGCATTTT
abundance: NA; d_gene: NA; j_gene: TRBJ1-5; v_gene: TRBV2; CDR3aa: CASSDTYQPQHF; CDR3nt: TGTGCCAGCAGTGATACCTATCAGCCCCAGCATTTT
abundance: NA; d_gene: TRBD2; j_gene: TRBJ2-3; v_gene: TRBV4-2; CDR3aa: CASSPLLAGETQYF; CDR3nt: TGTGCCAGCAGCCCCCTACTAGCGGGGGAAACGCAGTATTTT
abundance: NA; d_gene: NA; j_gene: TRBJ1-3; v_gene: TRBV5-1; CDR3aa: CASSLDLSGNTIYF; CDR3nt: TGCGCCAGCAGCTTGGACCTCTCTGGAAACACCATATATTTT
abundance: NA; d_gene: TRBD1; j_gene: TRBJ2-7; v_gene: TRBV7-2; CDR3aa: CASSPGLGQGYEQYF; CDR3nt: TGTGCCAGCAGTCCAGGATTGGGACAGGGGTACGAGCAGTACTTC
abundance: once; d_gene: TRBD1; j_gene: TRBJ2-7; v_gene: TRBV12-3/TRBV12-4; CDR3aa: CASTLGQGAYEQYF; CDR3nt: TGTGCCAGCACATTGGGACAGGGGGCCTACGAGCAGTACTTC
abundance: NA; d_gene: TRBD2; j_gene: TRBJ2-2; v_gene: TRBV30; CDR3aa: CAWRFGRGETGELFF; CDR3nt: TGTGCCTGGAGGTTCGGGAGGGGAGAAACCGGGGAGCTGTTTTTT
abundance: NA; d_gene: NA; j_gene: TRBJ1-5; v_gene: TRBV29-1; CDR3aa: CSVREGGSNQPQHF; CDR3nt: TGCAGCGTTCGGGAGGGAGGGAGCAATCAGCCCCAGCATTTT
abundance: NA; d_gene: TRBD1; j_gene: TRBJ2-2; v_gene: TRBV10-1; CDR3aa: CASSEQGYTGELFF; CDR3nt: TGCGCCAGCAGTGAACAGGGGTACACCGGGGAGCTGTTTTTT
abundance: NA; d_gene: NA; j_gene: TRBJ2-1; v_gene: TRBV24-1; CDR3aa: CATSDPSRSSYNEQFF; CDR3nt: TGTGCCACCAGTGACCCCTCGCGGAGCTCCTACAATGAGCAGTTCTTC
abundance: NA; d_gene: TRBD1; j_gene: TRBJ2-7; v_gene: TRBV29-1; CDR3aa: CSARTGINYEQYF; CDR3nt: TGCAGCGCCAGGACAGGGATCAACTACGAGCAGTACTTC
abundance: NA; d_gene: NA; j_gene: TRBJ1-2; v_gene: TRBV19; CDR3aa: CASSIDPRKNKGVYGYTF; CDR3nt: TGTGCCAGTAGTATAGATCCGCGGAAGAACAAGGGCGTCTATGGCTACACCTTC
abundance: NA; d_gene: NA; j_gene: TRBJ1-1; v_gene: TRBV6-5; CDR3aa: CASSYSAGLVAFF; CDR3nt: TGTGCCAGCAGTTACTCTGCGGGTTTGGTTGCTTTCTTT
abundance: NA; d_gene: TRBD2; j_gene: TRBJ2-3; v_gene: TRBV2; CDR3aa: CASSVNSGEDTQYF; CDR3nt: TGTGCCAGCAGTGTAAATAGCGGGGAAGATACGCAGTATTTT
abundance: NA; d_gene: NA; j_gene: TRBJ1-5; v_gene: TRBV19; CDR3aa: CATARLTNSNQPQHF; CDR3nt: TGTGCCACCGCCAGGCTAACTAATAGCAATCAGCCCCAGCATTTT
abundance: NA; d_gene: NA; j_gene: TRBJ2-7; v_gene: TRBV30; CDR3aa: CALGWGYEQYF; CDR3nt: TGTGCCCTGGGCTGGGGTTACGAGCAGTACTTC
abundance: NA; d_gene: NA; j_gene: TRBJ2-5; v_gene: TRBV5-1; CDR3aa: CASSARRGRVTQETQYF; CDR3nt: TGCGCCAGCAGCGCTCGACGGGGGCGAGTTACCCAAGAGACCCAGTACTTC
abundance: NA; d_gene: TRBD2; j_gene: TRBJ2-2; v_gene: TRBV29-1; CDR3aa: CSSLWTSGEHFTGELFF; CDR3nt: TGCAGCTCACTCTGGACTAGCGGGGAGCACTTCACCGGGGAGCTGTTTTTT
abundance: once; d_gene: NA; j_gene: TRBJ1-1; v_gene: TRBV12-3/TRBV12-4; CDR3aa: CASSSRRGNTEAFF; CDR3nt: TGTGCCAGCAGTTCCCGTCGCGGGAACACTGAAGCTTTCTTT
abundance: NA; d_gene: NA; j_gene: TRBJ1-4; v_gene: TRBV29-1; CDR3aa: CSVLGRGEKLFF; CDR3nt: TGCAGCGTGCTAGGACGGGGCGAAAAACTGTTTTTT
abundance: NA; d_gene: NA; j_gene: TRBJ2-1; v_gene: TRBV5-4; CDR3aa: CASSSDNEQFF; CDR3nt: TGTGCCAGCAGCTCAGACAATGAGCAGTTCTTC
abundance: NA; d_gene: NA; j_gene: TRBJ2-2; v_gene: TRBV3-1; CDR3aa: CASSQGERRLDTGELFF; CDR3nt: TGTGCCAGCAGCCAAGGGGAGCGGAGGTTGGACACCGGGGAGCTGTTTTTT
abundance: NA; d_gene: NA; j_gene: TRBJ1-1; v_gene: TRBV11-1; CDR3aa: CASSLNSNTEAFF; CDR3nt: TGTGCCAGCAGCTTAAACAGTAACACTGAAGCTTTCTTT
abundance: NA; d_gene: NA; j_gene: TRBJ2-4; v_gene: TRBV19; CDR3aa: CASSYGDGAKNIQYF; CDR3nt: TGTGCCAGTAGTTACGGGGATGGGGCCAAAAACATTCAGTACTTC
abundance: NA; d_gene: NA; j_gene: TRBJ1-3; v_gene: TRBV15; CDR3aa: CATSRSRSGNTIYF; CDR3nt: TGTGCCACCAGCAGGTCAAGATCTGGAAACACCATATATTTT
abundance: NA; d_gene: NA; j_gene: TRBJ2-5; v_gene: TRBV6-5; CDR3aa: CASSYSISPGQETQYF; CDR3nt: TGTGCCAGCAGTTACTCGATTTCTCCGGGTCAAGAGACCCAGTACTTC
abundance: NA; d_gene: NA; j_gene: TRBJ2-1; v_gene: TRBV7-2; CDR3aa: CASSLAHDEQFF; CDR3nt: TGTGCCAGCAGCTTAGCTCACGATGAGCAGTTCTTC
abundance: NA; d_gene: NA; j_gene: TRBJ2-3; v_gene: TRBV9; CDR3aa: CASSVAGSRTDTQYF; CDR3nt: TGTGCCAGCAGCGTAGCGGGCAGCCGCACAGATACGCAGTATTTT
abundance: NA; d_gene: NA; j_gene: TRBJ2-1; v_gene: TRBV7-9; CDR3aa: CASSPTGDNEQFF; CDR3nt: TGTGCCAGCAGTCCGACGGGTGACAATGAGCAGTTCTTC
abundance: NA; d_gene: NA; j_gene: TRBJ1-6; v_gene: TRBV5-4; CDR3aa: CASSSRDSPLHF; CDR3nt: TGTGCCAGCAGCTCCCGGGATTCACCCCTCCACTTT
abundance: NA; d_gene: NA; j_gene: TRBJ2-1; v_gene: TRBV5-1; CDR3aa: CASSDNAGNEQFF; CDR3nt: TGCGCCAGCAGCGACAACGCCGGGAATGAGCAGTTCTTC
abundance: NA; d_gene: NA; j_gene: TRBJ2-5; v_gene: TRBV5-8; CDR3aa: CASSLTGGLAGETQYF; CDR3nt: TGTGCCAGCAGCTTGACAGGGGGCCTAGCGGGAGAGACCCAGTACTTC
abundance: once; d_gene: NA; j_gene: TRBJ2-7; v_gene: TRBV5-4; CDR3aa: CASSLDFYEQYF; CDR3nt: TGTGCCAGCAGTCTCGACTTCTACGAGCAGTACTTC
abundance: NA; d_gene: NA; j_gene: TRBJ1-1; v_gene: TRBV28; CDR3aa: CASSLIHVSNTEAFF; CDR3nt: TGTGCCAGCAGTTTGATCCATGTCAGTAACACTGAAGCTTTCTTT